Each of the 17 T cell receptor beta chains below was sequenced from the same sample in a study of molecular identifiers for immune sequencing clone quantification. TCRdb recomputed calls from the PCR reads with MiXCR, one row per CDR3 protein. This sample has fewer than 350,000 distinct CDR3 sequences, with about 20% found just once. The sequenced material came from naive CD8+ T cells from blood, with Jurkat cell RNA spiked in. Subset of the sample: FACS-sorted CD8+CD4-CCR7+CD45RA+ naive T cells. These receptors all come from a human donor in good health. Some libraries in this study had Jurkat cell RNA spiked in.

This clonotype was seen only once. This chain uses TRBV5-6 with TRBJ2-3; D gene uncertain. Trimming shortened V by 7 bases and J by 6 bases, and 12 bases separated the two germline ends. The CDR3 consists of 12 residues. Germline V gene lookup returns CDR1 SGHDT and CDR2 YYEEEE. The DNA for the CDR3 is TGTGCCAGCGGCCTCCTTTCGGATACGCAGTATTTT. Protein sequence: CASGLLSDTQYF.

This clonotype was seen only a few times. The J gene is TRBJ2-1, the V gene TRBV12-3 or TRBV12-4; maybe TRBD2 (5 bases). There are 12 residues in the CDR3. V gave up 7 bases and J gave up 5 bases, with 9 bases separating them. CDR3 sequence reads: CASTPGNNEQFF. For the CDR3, the DNA is TGTGCCAGCACCCCGGGGAACAATGAGCAGTTCTTC.

A note on this clonotype: A clone one base away is much larger, so this may be a read error. The chain recombines TRBV9 with TRBJ2-5; a weak D match, TRBD2 (5 bases). This CDR3 is 15 amino acids long. Germline CDR1 SGDLS, CDR2 YYNGEE. CDR3 amino acids: CASSPHGEYQETQHF. The CDR3 DNA reads TGTGCCAGCAGCCCTCACGGGGAGTACCAAGAGACCCAGCACTTC.

This clonotype has only a few counts. CDR3 DNA sequence: TGCGCCAGCAGCCAAGATCCCCCTCTAGCTGGACCCTACGAGCAGTACTTC. This encodes CASSQDPPLAGPYEQYF. The chain combines TRBV4-3 with TRBJ2-7, with D maybe TRBD2 (5 bases). This CDR3 comprises 17 residues. Germline assignment: CDR1 LGHNA and CDR2 YSLEER. Trimming cost V 0 bases and J 2 bases, with 17 bases left between them.

This clonotype has at least ten counts. This chain connects TRBV20-1 to TRBJ2-7, with 9 positions matching TRBD1. Germline CDR1 DFQATT, CDR2 SNEGSKA (reference sequence). J gave up 3 bases and V 5 bases, and 8 bases lay outside the gene matches. This CDR3 region has 14 residues. The CDR3 DNA is TGCAGTGCTGGGGAAAGGGACAGGGTCTACGAGCAGTACTTC. This gives the protein CSAGERDRVYEQYF.

This clonotype was seen many times. This chain uses TRBV20-1 with TRBJ2-3, with 7 bases fitting TRBD2. This CDR3 is built from 15 residues. Looked up from germline, CDR1 is DFQATT and CDR2 is SNEGSKA (reference sequence). The ends lost 2 bases at V and 0 bases at J; junction bases unmatched: 5. The chain's CDR3 is CSARNLAESTDTQYF. In nucleotides, the CDR3 is TGCAGTGCTAGAAACCTAGCGGAGAGCACAGATACGCAGTATTTT.

This clonotype was picked up many times. This chain joins TRBV12-3 or TRBV12-4 and TRBJ2-5; D uncertain. The CDR3 is 15 residues long. Trimming stripped 6 bases from V and 4 bases from J, with 18 bases between. CDR3 DNA sequence: TGTGCCAGCAGCGTTCCTTTAAGAACCCCAGAGACCCAGTACTTC. As protein: CASSVPLRTPETQYF.

There are many counts of this clonotype. The chain is built from TRBV6-5 and TRBJ1-1; 7 bases map to TRBD1. V lost 6 bases and J lost 5; bases outside the gene matches: 9. The CDR3 loop spans 14 amino acids. CDR1 and CDR2 from the germline V gene are MNHEY and SVGAGI. CDR3 DNA sequence: TGTGCCAGCAGCCCTGACAGGGATGTGACTGAAGCTTTCTTT. This encodes CASSPDRDVTEAFF.

Of note for this clonotype: A much larger clone sits a single nucleotide away, making a read error possible. The chain carries TRBV4-3 and TRBJ2-7, with D possibly matching TRBD1 (6 bases). This CDR3 contains 15 residues. In germline, CDR1 is LGHNA, CDR2 YSLEER. V lost 4 bases to trimming and J lost 2 bases, with 15 bases between them. The CDR3 DNA follows: TGCGCCAGCAGCCCACAAGGAAAGGGGGCCTACGAGCAGTACTTC. It encodes CASSPQGKGAYEQYF.

The J gene is TRBJ2-5, the V gene TRBV29-1; tentatively, D is TRBD2 (6 bases). Germline V gene lookup returns CDR1 SQVTM and CDR2 ANQGSEA. The CDR3 has 11 amino acids. Trimming cost V 1 base and J 9 bases, with 9 bases left between them. CDR3 loop: CSVEAGGAQYF. Here the CDR3 DNA reads TGCAGCGTTGAAGCAGGAGGGGCCCAGTACTTC.

This clonotype came up many times. V usage is TRBV27 and J usage is TRBJ1-5; 7 positions agree with TRBD1. This CDR3 contains 16 residues. V was clipped by 4 bases and J by 3 bases; unmatched bases: 9. Per the germline V gene, CDR1 is MNHEY and CDR2 is SMNVEV (reference sequence). The CDR3 is CASSSLTGNINQPQHF. In nucleotides, the CDR3 is TGTGCCAGCAGTTCCCTGACAGGGAATATCAATCAGCCCCAGCATTTT.

In the case of this clonotype: This may stem from a read error, because a much larger clone lies one nucleotide away. The chain couples TRBV14 to TRBJ1-2; TRBD1 is a possible D gene (5 bases). Trimming stripped 4 bases from V and 5 bases from J, with 11 bases between. The CDR3 spans 13 residues. Germline CDR1 reads SGHDN; CDR2 reads FVKESK. In DNA form, the CDR3 reads TGTGCCAGCAGCCGAGAACAGGATTATGGCTACACCTTC. Amino acid sequence: CASSREQDYGYTF. Full variable domain (rest looked up from reference TRBV14 and TRBJ1-2): EAGVTQFPSHSVIEKGQTVTLRCDPISGHDNLYWYRRVMGKEIKFLLHFVKESKQDESGMPNNRFLAERTGGTYSTLKVQPAELEDSGVYFCASSREQDYGYTFGSGTRLTVV.

Concerning this clonotype: Given a much more abundant clone one base away, this may be a read error. The genes are TRBV12-3 or TRBV12-4 and TRBJ2-3, with 10 positions matching TRBD1. The CDR3 has 14 residues. J lost 8 bases, V lost 11 bases, and 13 bases had no gene match. CDR3 coding DNA: TGTGCCGGCACTCCGACAGGGGGCGCGGGTACGCAGTATTTT. Translating gives CAGTPTGGAGTQYF.

Only one count was recorded for this clonotype. A single base separates this from a much larger clone, so it may be a read error. The chain employs TRBV5-1 and TRBJ2-1; possibly TRBD1 for D (5 bases). Trimming took 3 bases from V and 8 from J, leaving 18 bases between them. The CDR3 is 15 amino acids. Germline V lookup: CDR1 SGHRS, CDR2 YFSETQ. As DNA, the CDR3 is TGCGCCAGCAGCTGGACATCCTCTAGGTTCGATGAGCAGTTCTTC. Amino acids: CASSWTSSRFDEQFF. Drawing the rest from reference TRBV5-1 and TRBJ2-1, the complete variable domain is KAGVTQTPRYLIKTRGQQVTLSCSPISGHRSVSWYQQTPGQGLQFLFEYFSETQRNKGNFPGRFSGRQFSNSRSEMNVSTLELGDSALYLCASSWTSSRFDEQFFGPGTRLTVL.

There are many counts of this clonotype. The rearrangement links TRBV29-1 to TRBJ1-2; no clear D gene. The CDR3 sequence is 13 residues long. V dropped 0 bases and J dropped 5 bases, with 10 bases sitting between them. CDR1 is SQVTM and CDR2 is ANQGSEA in the germline V gene. DNA for the CDR3: TGCAGCGTTGAAGATCCGGCCAGATATGGCTACACCTTC. This codes for CSVEDPARYGYTF.

At least ten counts were recorded for this clonotype. The chain links TRBV4-2 to TRBJ2-7, with D tentatively TRBD1 or TRBD2 (5 bases each). CDR3 length equals 13 residues. The germline CDR1 and CDR2 sequences are LGHNA and YNFKEQ. The V end was cut by 4 bases, the J end by 4 bases, with 11 bases between. CDR3 nucleotide sequence: TGTGCCAGCAGCCCAAGGGACCGTTACGAGCAGTACTTC. This gives the protein CASSPRDRYEQYF.

With regard to this clonotype: The junction does not match germline at one end; this may be a read error. The chain employs TRBV30 and TRBJ2-3; D is unresolved. Germline V lookup: CDR1 GTSNPN, CDR2 SVGIG (reference sequence). The CDR3 loop spans 12 amino acids. CDR3 sequence (DNA): TGTGCCTGGAGTGGACGGGCAGATACGCGGTATTTT. Translating it yields CAWSGRADTRYF. Filled out from reference TRBV30 and TRBJ2-3, the complete variable domain reads SQTIHQWPATLVQPVGSPLSLECTVEGTSNPNLYWYRQAAGRGLQLLFYSVGIGQISSEVPQNLSASRPQDRQFILSSKKLLLSDSGFYLCAWSGRADTRYFGPGTRLTVL.